Sequencing of this T cell receptor (beta chain) was carried out in a study of cytomegalovirus exposure and HLA in healthy donors. The PCR was carried out with 60 Vbeta primers and 13 Jbeta primers. Under the authors' procedure: Approximately 79 million unique TCR beta chains, roughly 11 million of them shared, were counted by a later analysis. Clones were read by immunoSEQ multiplex PCR, and TCRdb kept only the in-frame ones, dropping some. Clone size and V and J calls were adopted from that table, with D and trimming inferred from the DNA. The sample carries roughly 110,000 clones, roughly 71% recorded once. Overall study findings and caveats: Testing in vitro showed a few CMV-associated chains specific for CMV antigens. TCR beta sequences numbering more than 15,000 were associated with HLA alleles at 0.05 false discovery rate in a later analysis.

Turning to this clone: Its target is not known.

CDR3 length equals 15 residues. V was shortened by 4 bases and J by 8 bases, with 20 bases between the two germline ends. In germline, CDR1 is MDHEN, CDR2 SYDVKM. The sample comprised PBMCs. The rearrangement joins TRBV28 to TRBJ1-2; possible D gene TRBD1, 5 bases. This TCR was recovered from a male donor in good health and CMV-seropositive. CDR3 in amino acids: CASSSTLKGYTGYTF. In nucleotides, the CDR3 is TGTGCCAGCAGTTCCACCTTGAAGGGGTACACGGGCTACACCTTC.